These 7 T cell receptor beta chains originate from one sample sequenced in a study of beta chain features in type 1 diabetes. Overall study results and limits: TCRB CDR3 length was moderately but significantly reduced in all four CD4+ subsets of Type 1 diabetes patients.

Investigators reverse transcribed all isolated RNA, so they sequenced expressed TCRB transcripts. Profiling relied on immunoSEQ multiplex PCR, and the TCRdb table lists in-frame clones only, not all of them. This sample has approximately 50,000 clones, with about 60% found just once. Their antigens are not known. The source material was stem cell memory CD4+ T cells from blood. The receptors come from a woman in her 30s with type 1 diabetes.

The chain recombines TRBV19 with TRBJ1-1, with no clear D. This CDR3 is 14 amino acids long. CDR1 is LNHDA, CDR2 SQIVND, per germline (reference sequence). The ends were cut back, 5 bases at V and 2 bases at J, with 12 bases in the middle. CDR3 sequence (DNA): TGTGCCAGTAGTTACGGGTCTTTTAACACTGAAGCTTTCTTT. This gives the protein CASSYGSFNTEAFF. Using reference TRBV19 and TRBJ1-1 for the parts outside the CDR3, the full variable domain is DGGITQSPKYLFRKEGQNVTLSCEQNLNHDAMYWYRQDPGQGLRLIYYSQIVNDFQKGDIAEGYSVSREKKESFPLTVTSAQKNPTAFYLCASSYGSFNTEAFFGQGTRLTVV.

This clone was recorded a few times. This chain connects TRBV29-1 to TRBJ2-5, with 9 nucleotides matching TRBD1. The DNA matches TRBJ2-7 better at its end, which makes the J call doubtful. The CDR3 consists of 12 residues. Germline-derived CDR1 and CDR2 are SQVTM and ANQGSEA. As DNA, the CDR3 is TGCAGCGGGGGGACAGGGCAGTCCGAGCAGTACTTC. Its translation: CSGGTGQSEQYF.

The chain has TRBV29-1 and TRBJ2-5; 8 bases are shared with TRBD1. TRBJ2-7 explains the end of the DNA better; the J call may be wrong. This CDR3 is 12 amino acids long. The V gene's germline CDR1 is SQVTM and CDR2 ANQGSEA. CDR3 amino acids: CSARDRGYEQYF. CDR3 in DNA: TGCAGCGCCCGTGACAGGGGATACGAGCAGTACTTC.

The chain couples TRBV2 to TRBJ2-3; D remains ambiguous. The CDR3 sequence is 13 residues long. V gave up 6 bases and J gave up 2 bases, with 9 bases separating them. Per the germline V gene, CDR1 is SNHLY and CDR2 is FYNNEI. In DNA, the CDR3 is TGTGCCAGCAGGGGCCCTTCCACAGATACGCAGTATTTT. This encodes CASRGPSTDTQYF.

The chain combines TRBV2 with TRBJ2-7, with unresolved D. The CDR3 loop spans 14 amino acids. The germline V gene has CDR1 SNHLY and CDR2 FYNNEI. V was trimmed by 1 base and J by 3 bases, leaving 10 bases between them. The CDR3 region is CASSEGQAIYEQYF. CDR3 bases: TGTGCCAGCAGTGAAGGGCAGGCAATCTACGAGCAGTACTTC. Together with reference TRBV2 and TRBJ2-7, the CDR3 gives the full variable domain: EPEVTQTPSHQVTQMGQEVILRCVPISNHLYFYWYRQILGQKVEFLVSFYNNEISEKSEIFDDQFSVERPDGSNFTLKIRSTKLEDSAMYFCASSEGQAIYEQYFGPGTRLTVT.

V is TRBV4-2 and J is TRBJ2-3; 7 bases fit TRBD2. This CDR3 is built from 17 residues. With 4 bases clipped from V and 4 bases from J, the junction kept 14 bases outside the gene matches. Per germline, CDR1 LGHNA and CDR2 YNFKEQ. This CDR3 is CASSPLGLAELPDTQYF. CDR3 nucleotides: TGTGCCAGCAGCCCCCTAGGGCTAGCGGAACTCCCAGATACGCAGTATTTT.

J is TRBJ2-3 and V is TRBV10-3; 7 bases align to TRBD2. The length of the CDR3 is 14 residues. Germline V gene data show CDR1 as ENHRY and CDR2 as SYGVKD. The V segment lost 10 bases and the J segment 5 bases; nucleotides outside the gene matches: 12. This chain's CDR3 is CATQVAGEGDTQYF. Written as DNA, the CDR3 is TGTGCCACCCAAGTGGCGGGAGAGGGAGATACGCAGTATTTT.